This T cell receptor (beta chain) was sequenced for a study of T cell responses to AZD1222 COVID-19 vaccine. Profiling relied on immunoSEQ multiplex PCR, and the TCRdb table lists in-frame clones only, not all of them. The table has about 92,000 clones, around 93% seen once. General study results and limits: Reportedly, close to half of spike-specific TCRs are directed against unmutated variant regions. Among the donors, most were white British and more were female, and clonal diversity was possibly underestimated. Vaccination with two AZD1222 doses was followed by a rise in Spike-specific TCR breadth and depth. Recipients of AZD1222 seropositive at baseline numbered only 6 or 7.

As regards this clone: The antigen remains undetermined.

This CDR3 contains 15 residues. Germline CDR1 and CDR2: LNHDA and SQIVND (reference sequence). The germline V and J ends were trimmed by 7 bases and 0 bases, with 10 bases remaining between them. The chain uses TRBV19 and TRBJ1-6; maybe TRBD1 (5 bases). The specimen was peripheral blood, collected on day 0 of AZD1222 vaccination. This TCR derives from an adult in good health. In nucleotides, the CDR3 is TGTGCCAGTATGGAGGGGAGCTCCTATAATTCACCCCTCCACTTT. Its protein product is CASMEGSSYNSPLHF. The full variable domain, completed using reference TRBV19 and TRBJ1-6, is DGGITQSPKYLFRKEGQNVTLSCEQNLNHDAMYWYRQDPGQGLRLIYYSQIVNDFQKGDIAEGYSVSREKKESFPLTVTSAQKNPTAFYLCASMEGSSYNSPLHFGNGTRLTVT.